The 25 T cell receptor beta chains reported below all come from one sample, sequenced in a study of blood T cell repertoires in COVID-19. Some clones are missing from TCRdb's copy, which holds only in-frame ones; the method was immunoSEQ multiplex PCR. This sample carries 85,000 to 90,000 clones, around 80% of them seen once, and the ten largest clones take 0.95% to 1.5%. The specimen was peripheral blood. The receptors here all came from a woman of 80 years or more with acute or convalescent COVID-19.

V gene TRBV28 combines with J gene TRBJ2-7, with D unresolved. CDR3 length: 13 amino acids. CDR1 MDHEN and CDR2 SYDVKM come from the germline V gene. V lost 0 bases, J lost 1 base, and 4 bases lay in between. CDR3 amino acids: CASSLWRSYEQYF. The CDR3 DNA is TGTGCCAGCAGTTTATGGAGGTCCTACGAGCAGTACTTC.

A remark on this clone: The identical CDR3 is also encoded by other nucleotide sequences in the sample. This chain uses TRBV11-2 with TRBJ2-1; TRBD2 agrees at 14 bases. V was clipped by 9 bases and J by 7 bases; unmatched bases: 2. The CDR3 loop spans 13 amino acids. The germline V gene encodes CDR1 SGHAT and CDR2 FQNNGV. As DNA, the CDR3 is TGTGCCAGTAGGACTAGCGGGAGGAATGAGCAGTTCTTC. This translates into CASRTSGRNEQFF. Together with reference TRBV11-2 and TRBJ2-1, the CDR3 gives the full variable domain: EAGVAQSPRYKIIEKRQSVAFWCNPISGHATLYWYQQILGQGPKLLIQFQNNGVVDDSQLPKDRFSAERLKGVDSTLKIQPAKLEDSAVYLCASRTSGRNEQFFGPGTRLTVL.

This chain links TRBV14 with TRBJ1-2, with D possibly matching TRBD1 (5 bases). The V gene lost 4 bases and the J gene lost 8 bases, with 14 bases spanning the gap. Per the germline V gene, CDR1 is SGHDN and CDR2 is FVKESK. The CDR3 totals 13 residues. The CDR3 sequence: CASSPQFREGYTF. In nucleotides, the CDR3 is TGTGCCAGCAGCCCTCAGTTCAGGGAAGGCTACACCTTC.

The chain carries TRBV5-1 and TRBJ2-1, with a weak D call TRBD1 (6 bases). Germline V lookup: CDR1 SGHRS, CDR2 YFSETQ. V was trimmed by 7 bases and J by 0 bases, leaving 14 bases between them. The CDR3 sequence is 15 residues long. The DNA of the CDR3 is TGCGCCAGCGGGGACACAGGGAGCTCCTACAATGAGCAGTTCTTC. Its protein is CASGDTGSSYNEQFF.

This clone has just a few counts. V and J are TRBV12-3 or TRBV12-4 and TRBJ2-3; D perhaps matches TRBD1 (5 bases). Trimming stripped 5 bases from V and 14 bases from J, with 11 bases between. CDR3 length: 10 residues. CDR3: CASSGGQAYF. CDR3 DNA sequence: TGTGCCAGCAGTGGTGGACAAGCGTATTTT.

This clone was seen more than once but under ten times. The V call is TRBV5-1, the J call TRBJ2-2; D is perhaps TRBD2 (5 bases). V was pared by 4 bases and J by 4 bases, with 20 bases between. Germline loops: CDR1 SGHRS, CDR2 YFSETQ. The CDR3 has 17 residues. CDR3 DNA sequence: TGCGCCAGCAGCAAGGCGGAGAGGGCGTTTAGCACCGGGGAGCTGTTTTTT. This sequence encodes CASSKAERAFSTGELFF.

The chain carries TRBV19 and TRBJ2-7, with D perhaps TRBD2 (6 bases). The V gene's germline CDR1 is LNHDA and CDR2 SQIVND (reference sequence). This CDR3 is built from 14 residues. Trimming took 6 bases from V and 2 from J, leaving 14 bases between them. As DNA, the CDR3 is TGTGCCAGTAGGCCCGGGACTTTGGCCTACGAGCAGTACTTC. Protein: CASRPGTLAYEQYF.

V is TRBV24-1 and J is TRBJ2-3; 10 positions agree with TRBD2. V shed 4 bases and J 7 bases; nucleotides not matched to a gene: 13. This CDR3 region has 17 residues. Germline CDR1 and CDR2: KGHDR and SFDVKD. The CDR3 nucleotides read TGTGCCACCAGTGACCCCTGGACTAGCGGACCTACTAATACGCAGTATTTT. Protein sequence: CATSDPWTSGPTNTQYF.

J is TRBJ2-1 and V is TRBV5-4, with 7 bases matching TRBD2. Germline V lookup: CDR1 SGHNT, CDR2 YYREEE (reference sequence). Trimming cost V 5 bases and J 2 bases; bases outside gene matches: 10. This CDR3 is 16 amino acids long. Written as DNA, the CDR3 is TGTGCCAGCAGTCCCCTGAGCGGGGCGGCCTACAATGAGCAGTTCTTC. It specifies CASSPLSGAAYNEQFF.

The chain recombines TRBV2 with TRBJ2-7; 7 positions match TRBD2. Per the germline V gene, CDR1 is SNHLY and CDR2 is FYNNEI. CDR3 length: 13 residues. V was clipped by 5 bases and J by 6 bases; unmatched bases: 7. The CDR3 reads CASSPSGGSEQYF. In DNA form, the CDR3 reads TGTGCCAGCAGTCCATCCGGGGGGTCCGAGCAGTACTTC. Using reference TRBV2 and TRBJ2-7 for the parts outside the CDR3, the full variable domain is EPEVTQTPSHQVTQMGQEVILRCVPISNHLYFYWYRQILGQKVEFLVSFYNNEISEKSEIFDDQFSVERPDGSNFTLKIRSTKLEDSAMYFCASSPSGGSEQYFGPGTRLTVT.

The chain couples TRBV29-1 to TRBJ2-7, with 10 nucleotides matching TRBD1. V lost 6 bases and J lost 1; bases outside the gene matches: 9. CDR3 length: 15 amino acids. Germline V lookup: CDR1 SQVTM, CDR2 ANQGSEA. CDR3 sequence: CSVDDPGQGSYEQYF. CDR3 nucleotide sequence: TGCAGCGTGGATGATCCGGGACAGGGGTCCTACGAGCAGTACTTC.

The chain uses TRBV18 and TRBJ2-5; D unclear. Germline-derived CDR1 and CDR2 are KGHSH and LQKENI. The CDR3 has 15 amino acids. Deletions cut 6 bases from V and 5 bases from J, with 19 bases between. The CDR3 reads CASSPTTPVAETQYF. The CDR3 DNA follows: TGTGCCAGCTCCCCTACTACTCCGGTTGCGGAGACCCAGTACTTC.

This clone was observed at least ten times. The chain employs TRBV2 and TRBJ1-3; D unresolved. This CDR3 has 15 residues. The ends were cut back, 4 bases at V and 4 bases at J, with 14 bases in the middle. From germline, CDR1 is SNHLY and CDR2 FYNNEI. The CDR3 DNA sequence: TGTGCCAGCAGTGTACTTCCGGGTTCGGGAAACACCATATATTTT. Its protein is CASSVLPGSGNTIYF.

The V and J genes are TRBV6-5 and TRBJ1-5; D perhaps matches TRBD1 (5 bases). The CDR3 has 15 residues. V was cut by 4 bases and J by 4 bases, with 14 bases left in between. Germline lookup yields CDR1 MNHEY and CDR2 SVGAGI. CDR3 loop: CASSSGGLGNQPQHF. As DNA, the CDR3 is TGTGCCAGCAGTTCGGGGGGGTTGGGGAATCAGCCCCAGCATTTT.

This CDR3 reads CASSLVWNPEGRTYNEQFF. CDR3 DNA: TGTGCCAGCAGCTTAGTGTGGAATCCTGAAGGACGGACTTACAATGAGCAGTTCTTC. The rearrangement uses TRBV7-2 and TRBJ2-1, with a possible D match to TRBD2 (5 bases). Germline V lookup: CDR1 SGHTA, CDR2 FQGNSA. Trimming stripped 1 base from V and 4 bases from J, with 23 bases between. This CDR3 spans 19 amino acids. Filled out from reference TRBV7-2 and TRBJ2-1, the complete variable domain reads GAGVSQSPSNKVTEKGKDVELRCDPISGHTALYWYRQSLGQGLEFLIYFQGNSAPDKSGLPSDRFSAERTGGSVSTLTIQRTQQEDSAVYLCASSLVWNPEGRTYNEQFFGPGTRLTVL.

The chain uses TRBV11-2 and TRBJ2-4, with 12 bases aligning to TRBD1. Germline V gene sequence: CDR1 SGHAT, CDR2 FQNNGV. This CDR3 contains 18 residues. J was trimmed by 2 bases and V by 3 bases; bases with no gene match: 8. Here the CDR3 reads CASSLGPGQGATKNIQYF. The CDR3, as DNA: TGTGCCAGCAGCTTGGGACCGGGACAGGGGGCGACCAAAAACATTCAGTACTTC.

The CDR3 DNA reads TGTGCCAGCAGCAAAAGAGTGGCTAGCGGGATATCTAGCACAGATACGCAGTATTTT. Its translation is CASSKRVASGISSTDTQYF. V and J are TRBV3-1 (or the pseudogene TRBV3-2) and TRBJ2-3; 9 bases align to TRBD2. The V gene end was trimmed by 5 bases and the J gene end by 0 bases; junction bases not matched to a gene: 15. The CDR3 has 19 residues. From germline, CDR1 is LGHDT and CDR2 YNNKEL (reference sequence).

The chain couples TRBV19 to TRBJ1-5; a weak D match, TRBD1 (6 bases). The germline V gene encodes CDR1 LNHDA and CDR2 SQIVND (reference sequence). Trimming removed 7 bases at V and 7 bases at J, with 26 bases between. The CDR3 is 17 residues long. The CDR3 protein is CASTKSGQYLFGQPQHF. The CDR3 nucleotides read TGTGCCAGTACCAAATCGGGACAATATCTGTTTGGGCAGCCCCAGCATTTT.

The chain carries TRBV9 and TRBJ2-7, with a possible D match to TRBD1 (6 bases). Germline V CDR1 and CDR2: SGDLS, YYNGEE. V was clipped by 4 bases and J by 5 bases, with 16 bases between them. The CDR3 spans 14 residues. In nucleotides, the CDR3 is TGTGCCAGCAGCCCTCGACAGGAACCTAACGAGCAGTACTTC. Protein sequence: CASSPRQEPNEQYF.

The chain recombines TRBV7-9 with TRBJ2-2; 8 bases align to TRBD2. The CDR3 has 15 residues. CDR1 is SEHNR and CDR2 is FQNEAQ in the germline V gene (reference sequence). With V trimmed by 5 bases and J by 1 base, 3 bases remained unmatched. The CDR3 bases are TGTGCCAGCAGCCAGACTAGCGTGAACACCGGGGAGCTGTTTTTT. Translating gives CASSQTSVNTGELFF.

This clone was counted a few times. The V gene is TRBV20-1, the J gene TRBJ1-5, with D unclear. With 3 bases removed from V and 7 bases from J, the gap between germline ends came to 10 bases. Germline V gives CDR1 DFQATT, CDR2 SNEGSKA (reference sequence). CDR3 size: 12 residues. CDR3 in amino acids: CSASDILQPQHF. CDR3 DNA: TGCAGTGCTAGTGATATTTTGCAGCCCCAGCATTTT.

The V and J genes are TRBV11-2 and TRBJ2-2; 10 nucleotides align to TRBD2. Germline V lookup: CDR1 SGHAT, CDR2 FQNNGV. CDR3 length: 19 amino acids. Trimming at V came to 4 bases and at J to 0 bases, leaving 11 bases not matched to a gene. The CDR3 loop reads CASSSDSGGFRTNTGELFF. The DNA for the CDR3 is TGTGCCAGCAGCTCAGATAGCGGGGGGTTCCGAACGAACACCGGGGAGCTGTTTTTT.

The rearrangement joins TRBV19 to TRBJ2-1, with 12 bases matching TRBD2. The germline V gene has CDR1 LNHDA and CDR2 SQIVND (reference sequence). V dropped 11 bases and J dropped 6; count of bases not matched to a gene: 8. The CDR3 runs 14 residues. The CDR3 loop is CASGLAGPLNEQFF. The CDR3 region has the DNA TGTGCCTCCGGACTAGCGGGACCCCTCAATGAGCAGTTCTTC.

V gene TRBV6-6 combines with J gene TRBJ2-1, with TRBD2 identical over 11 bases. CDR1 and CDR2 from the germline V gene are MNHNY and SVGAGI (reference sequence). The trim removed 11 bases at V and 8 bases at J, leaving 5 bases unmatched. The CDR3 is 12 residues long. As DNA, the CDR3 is TGTGCCTTGGGACTAGCGGAGTATGAGCAGTTCTTC. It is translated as CALGLAEYEQFF.

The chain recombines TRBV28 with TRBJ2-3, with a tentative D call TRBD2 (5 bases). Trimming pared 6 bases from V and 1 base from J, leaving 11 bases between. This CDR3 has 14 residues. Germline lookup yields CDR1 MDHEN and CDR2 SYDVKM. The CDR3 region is CASRAGGGTDTQYF. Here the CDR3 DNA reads TGTGCCAGCAGGGCAGGAGGTGGCACAGATACGCAGTATTTT.